The 10 T cell receptor beta chains below were found in one sample sequenced in a study of T cell responses to AZD1222 COVID-19 vaccine. Assay used: immunoSEQ multiplex PCR; TCRdb lists only in-frame clones, some missing. Altogether some 160,000 clones are present, over 85% being singletons, with the ten largest covering 1.6%. This sample comprised peripheral blood, obtained on day 0 of AZD1222 vaccination. These receptors were taken from an adult in good health.

In its sample, this clone ranks as medium-sized. The chain links TRBV27 to TRBJ2-7; 9 bases fit TRBD2. The CDR3 loop spans 13 amino acids. The germline V gene encodes CDR1 MNHEY and CDR2 SMNVEV (reference sequence). Trimming removed 9 bases from V and 2 bases from J; junction bases left unmatched: 5. The CDR3 bases are TGTGCCAGTAGGGGACTAGCAGCCTACGAGCAGTACTTC. Encoded protein: CASRGLAAYEQYF.

The chain joins TRBV5-4 to TRBJ1-2, with D possibly matching TRBD1 (5 bases). The V and J ends lost 0 bases and 14 bases respectively, with 17 bases between them. The CDR3 totals 13 residues. Germline V gene lookup returns CDR1 SGHNT and CDR2 YYREEE (reference sequence). This CDR3 is CASSLGMGEGRTF. DNA for the CDR3: TGTGCCAGCAGCTTGGGGATGGGGGAGGGAAGGACCTTC.

CDR3 nucleotides: TGTGCCAGTAGTATCCGGGACAGAGGTCAGCCCCAGCATTTT. Protein sequence: CASSIRDRGQPQHF. The chain carries TRBV19 and TRBJ1-5; 7 bases are shared with TRBD1. V shed 3 bases, J shed 6 bases, and the junction held 5 bases outside the gene matches. The CDR3 runs to 14 residues. Germline-derived CDR1 and CDR2 are LNHDA and SQIVND (reference sequence).

This chain uses TRBV7-3 with TRBJ2-6; unclear D gene. Trimming shortened V by 8 bases and J by 3 bases, and 8 bases separated the two germline ends. This CDR3 is built from 13 residues. Germline V gene data show CDR1 as SGHTA and CDR2 as FQGTGA. CDR3 region: CASAILGANVLTF. For the CDR3, the DNA is TGTGCCAGCGCGATCCTTGGGGCCAACGTCCTGACTTTC.

DNA for the CDR3: TGTGCCAGCAGCCGGGGACAGGCTCTCGAGCAGTACTTC. Translation: CASSRGQALEQYF. The chain carries TRBV12-3 or TRBV12-4 and TRBJ2-7; the match to TRBD1 covers 8 bases. The CDR3 length is 13 residues. V lost 6 bases and J lost 6; bases outside the gene matches: 7.

Here the CDR3 DNA reads TGTGCCAGCCCGACAGGACCAAACACAGATACGCAGTATTTT. Translating gives CASPTGPNTDTQYF. The chain recombines TRBV6-5 with TRBJ2-3, with a possible D match to TRBD1 (6 bases). CDR3 length: 14 residues. V lost 8 bases, J lost 2 bases, and 14 bases lay in between. Germline V gene sequence: CDR1 MNHEY, CDR2 SVGAGI.

The gene calls are TRBV13 and TRBJ1-6; unclear D gene. Trimming took off 5 bases at V and 8 bases at J, with 22 bases between the two ends. This CDR3 region has 17 residues. CDR1 is PRHDT, CDR2 FYEKMQ, per germline (reference sequence). The CDR3 DNA reads as TGTGCCAGCAGCCCTGGGCGCCCGGGCCTACGTGATTCACCCCTCCACTTT. Protein sequence: CASSPGRPGLRDSPLHF. Drawing the rest from reference TRBV13 and TRBJ1-6, the complete variable domain is AAGVIQSPRHLIKEKRETATLKCYPIPRHDTVYWYQQGPGQDPQFLISFYEKMQSDKGSIPDRFSAQQFSDYHSELNMSSLELGDSALYFCASSPGRPGLRDSPLHFGNGTRLTVT.

The chain couples TRBV4-1 to TRBJ1-2; possibly TRBD1 for D (5 bases). The germline CDR1 and CDR2 sequences are MGHRA and YSYEKL. This CDR3 comprises 16 residues. Trimming took 4 bases from V and 4 from J, leaving 19 bases between them. The CDR3 DNA reads as TGCGCCAGCAGCCGCGCAGTCGGGACCGATCTCTATGGCTACACCTTC. This gives the protein CASSRAVGTDLYGYTF.

A remark on this clone: The same CDR3 is also encoded by other DNA sequences in this sample. V and J are TRBV11-3 and TRBJ1-1, with D unresolved. CDR3 size: 13 residues. Germline V gene sequence: CDR1 SGHNT, CDR2 YENEEA. The V end lost 5 bases, the J end lost 1 base, and 8 bases lay between the germline ends. The CDR3 reads CASSLTRNTEAFF. The CDR3 nucleotides are TGTGCCAGCAGCCTGACACGGAACACTGAAGCTTTCTTT.

V and J are TRBV18 and TRBJ1-2; D not resolved. The CDR3 consists of 15 residues. V was shortened by 3 bases and J by 0 bases, with 11 bases between the two germline ends. The germline V gene has CDR1 KGHSH and CDR2 LQKENI. The CDR3 spells CASSPGIGPNYGYTF. The CDR3 region has the DNA TGTGCCAGCTCACCCGGGATAGGGCCTAACTATGGCTACACCTTC.